This is a list of T cell receptor beta chains from one sample in a study of blood T cell repertoires in COVID-19. The repertoire was sequenced with immunoSEQ multiplex PCR; TCRdb's copy has only in-frame clones and lacks some. The table records under 300,000 clones, approximately 83% of them present only once. The material sequenced was peripheral blood. The receptors were sampled from a woman aged 70-85 years with acute or convalescent COVID-19. The CDR3 runs from the conserved cysteine through the conserved F or W. The D gene is left open where the match is weak. Size tells how often a clone was seen (once, few, many) or the class of an expanded clone, and some rows leave it out.

TRBJ2-5 | NA | TRBV5-6 | NA | TGTGCCAGCAGCTCTCGGCTCAGTCAGGGGGAGACCCAGTACTTC | CASSSRLSQGETQYF
TRBJ1-1 | NA | TRBV11-3 | TRBD1 | TGTGCCAGCAGCTCCAGTGGGGACAGGGCTGCTTTCTTT | CASSSSGDRAAFF
TRBJ2-5 | NA | TRBV5-3 | TRBD1 | TGTGCCAGAAGCTACATCCTCGGGACAGGGGGCCAGTACTTC | CARSYILGTGGQYF
TRBJ1-5 | few | TRBV19 | TRBD1 | TGTGCCAGTAGTACGGACAGGTTGGGGATTCAGCCCCAGCATTTT | CASSTDRLGIQPQHF
TRBJ2-2 | NA | TRBV2 | TRBD1 | TGTGCCAGCACCCTAGATATACAGGGGAGCCTTACCGGGGAGCTGTTTTTT | CASTLDIQGSLTGELFF
TRBJ1-1 | NA | TRBV5-4 | TRBD1 | TGTGCCAGCAGCTTGGACAGGGGGAAGGCTTTCTTT | CASSLDRGKAFF
TRBJ1-3 | NA | TRBV5-1 | NA | TGCGCCAGCAGCGTAGACAGGGGAAACACCATATATTTT | CASSVDRGNTIYF
TRBJ1-1 | NA | TRBV18 | NA | TGTGCCAGCTCCGCCTCTGAACAGGGCCTAGTTAGACCTTTT | CASSASEQGLVRPF
TRBJ2-1 | NA | TRBV9 | TRBD2 | TGTGCCAGCAGCGTCGGACTAGCGGGGATCAATGAGCAGTTCTTC | CASSVGLAGINEQFF
TRBJ2-3 | NA | TRBV11-3 | NA | TGTGCCAGCAGCTTAGGTGCAGGTAGCACAGATACGCAGTATTTT | CASSLGAGSTDTQYF
TRBJ1-4 | NA | TRBV5-1 | NA | TGCGCCAGCAGCTTGGAGCAGATTCCCACCTTATCATCTCTCGGGGAAAAACTGTTTTTT | CASSLEQIPTLSSLGEKLFF
TRBJ1-4 | few | TRBV6-6 | TRBD1 | TGTGCCAGCAGCCGCAACAGGGGAGGAGAAAAACTGTTTTTT | CASSRNRGGEKLFF
TRBJ1-5 | NA | TRBV18 | NA | TGTGCCAGCTCACTTAGCCTTAATCAGCCCCAGCATTTT | CASSLSLNQPQHF
TRBJ1-2 | NA | TRBV11-2 | TRBD1 | TGTGCCAGCACCTCAGGGGGCAGGGGAATAGTTGGCTACACCTTC | CASTSGGRGIVGYTF
TRBJ1-6 | NA | TRBV27 | NA | TGTGCCAGCAGTTTATCGGGCAATGCAAAAGTTTCACCCCTCCACTTT | CASSLSGNAKVSPLHF
TRBJ2-3 | NA | TRBV3-1/TRBV3-2 | NA | TGTGCCAGCAGCCGACTAGGGTTAGATACGCAGTATTTT | CASSRLGLDTQYF
TRBJ2-7 | few | TRBV27 | TRBD1 | TGTGCCAGCAGACCTAGGGGGACAGGGGGCTCCTACGAGCAGTACTTC | CASRPRGTGGSYEQYF
TRBJ2-1 | NA | TRBV2 | TRBD2 | TGTGCCAGCACCTTACTAGCGGGGGGCAATGAGCAGTTCTTC | CASTLLAGGNEQFF
TRBJ2-4 | NA | TRBV20-1 | TRBD2 | TGCAGTGCTAGTCCGGGGGGGATGGGCAAAAACATTCAGTACTTC | CSASPGGMGKNIQYF
TRBJ1-1 | NA | TRBV19 | TRBD1 | TGTGCCAGTAAGGGTCCGGGACAGGCGTCGAACACTGAAGCTTTCTTT | CASKGPGQASNTEAFF
TRBJ1-5 | NA | TRBV11-3 | TRBD1 | TGTGCCAGCAGCTTTCGACAGGGTGATCAGCCCCAGCATTTT | CASSFRQGDQPQHF
TRBJ2-2 | NA | TRBV5-8 | NA | TGTGCCAGCAGCTTGTTGGCGGGCGGGGAGCTGTTTTTT | CASSLLAGGELFF
TRBJ1-2 | NA | TRBV5-6 | TRBD1 | TGTGCCAGCACCTCGACGCAGGGGGATGGCTACACCTTC | CASTSTQGDGYTF
TRBJ1-5 | NA | TRBV2 | NA | TGTGCCAGCAGTGCCCCTTTTCAGCCCCAGCATTTT | CASSAPFQPQHF
TRBJ1-4 | NA | TRBV3-1/TRBV3-2 | NA | TGTGCCAGCAGCCAATTAGCGGCGGGTGAAAAACTGTTTTTT | CASSQLAAGEKLFF
TRBJ1-3 | NA | TRBV6-5 | TRBD1 | TGTGCCAGTACTCCAGGGACAGCCTCTGGAAACACCATATATTTT | CASTPGTASGNTIYF
TRBJ2-5 | NA | TRBV4-1 | TRBD2 | TGCGCCAGCAGCCAAGAGGTAGCAGCGGGGGCACAGACCCAGTACTTC | CASSQEVAAGAQTQYF
TRBJ2-7 | NA | TRBV10-1 | NA | TGCGCCAGCAGTGAGCGGAGGGGCTACGAGCAGTACTTC | CASSERRGYEQYF
TRBJ2-5 | NA | TRBV24-1 | TRBD1 | TGTGCCACCAGTGAGGGGACAGTCGAGACCCAGTACTTC | CATSEGTVETQYF
TRBJ2-5 | NA | TRBV5-1 | NA | TGCGCCAGCAGCTTGGCCTCACTCAAAGAGACCCAGTACTTC | CASSLASLKETQYF